The rows below give T cell receptor beta chains drawn from one sample of a study of cytomegalovirus exposure and HLA in healthy donors. Clones were read by immunoSEQ multiplex PCR, and TCRdb kept only the in-frame ones, dropping some. The table shows 71,000 or so clones, with about 94% occurring only once. Sequences were obtained from PBMCs. All receptors derive from a young woman in good health and CMV-seronegative. CDR3s include the opening cysteine and the closing phenylalanine or tryptophan. A D gene is named only where the DNA matches it firmly. Clone size is not always given. Where it is, it says once, few, many or a class for expanded clones.

j_gene: TRBJ1-2
d_gene: TRBD1
abundance: NA
v_gene: TRBV29-1
CDR3aa: CSVDLGGNGYTF
CDR3nt: TGCAGCGTTGATCTAGGGGGCAACGGCTACACCTTC

j_gene: TRBJ2-1
d_gene: TRBD2
abundance: NA
v_gene: TRBV9
CDR3aa: CASSTTSGGAAEQFF
CDR3nt: TGTGCCAGCAGCACGACTAGCGGGGGGGCCGCTGAGCAGTTCTTC

j_gene: TRBJ1-6
d_gene: TRBD1
abundance: NA
v_gene: TRBV9
CDR3aa: CASSAQGSGNSPLHF
CDR3nt: TGTGCCAGCAGCGCACAGGGGTCGGGTAATTCACCCCTCCACTTT

j_gene: TRBJ1-2
d_gene: NA
abundance: NA
v_gene: TRBV30
CDR3aa: CAWREEIKKGWDYGYTF
CDR3nt: TGTGCCTGGAGGGAGGAAATTAAGAAGGGCTGGGACTATGGCTACACCTTC

j_gene: TRBJ1-2
d_gene: NA
abundance: NA
v_gene: TRBV19
CDR3aa: CASSIDRLARNYGYTF
CDR3nt: TGTGCCAGTAGTATAGATCGTCTCGCCAGGAACTATGGCTACACCTTC

j_gene: TRBJ2-7
d_gene: NA
abundance: NA
v_gene: TRBV7-2
CDR3aa: CASSPSPVRDEQYF
CDR3nt: TGTGCCAGCAGCCCAAGTCCGGTGAGGGACGAGCAGTACTTC

j_gene: TRBJ2-3
d_gene: NA
abundance: NA
v_gene: TRBV27
CDR3aa: CASTGTDTQYF
CDR3nt: TGTGCCAGCACTGGCACAGATACGCAGTATTTT

j_gene: TRBJ1-4
d_gene: TRBD1
abundance: NA
v_gene: TRBV15
CDR3aa: CATSRPGTGEEKLFF
CDR3nt: TGTGCCACCAGCAGGCCCGGGACAGGGGAGGAAAAACTGTTTTTT

j_gene: TRBJ1-5
d_gene: NA
abundance: once
v_gene: TRBV5-4
CDR3aa: CASSFSGVDQPQHF
CDR3nt: TGTGCCAGCAGCTTTAGCGGCGTCGATCAGCCCCAGCATTTT

j_gene: TRBJ2-1
d_gene: NA
abundance: once
v_gene: TRBV7-9
CDR3aa: CASSPPEGVSEQFF
CDR3nt: TGTGCCAGCAGCCCACCCGAGGGGGTGAGTGAGCAGTTCTTC

j_gene: TRBJ1-5
d_gene: NA
abundance: NA
v_gene: TRBV15
CDR3aa: CATSRGQVNQPQHF
CDR3nt: TGTGCCACCAGCAGAGGACAGGTCAATCAGCCCCAGCATTTT

j_gene: TRBJ2-7
d_gene: NA
abundance: NA
v_gene: TRBV10-3
CDR3aa: CAISDKQTGSYEQYF
CDR3nt: TGTGCCATCAGTGACAAACAGACAGGAAGCTACGAGCAGTACTTC

j_gene: TRBJ1-1
d_gene: NA
abundance: NA
v_gene: TRBV11-2
CDR3aa: CASSLVAGNTEAFF
CDR3nt: TGTGCCAGCAGCTTAGTTGCCGGGAACACTGAAGCTTTCTTT

j_gene: TRBJ2-1
d_gene: TRBD2
abundance: NA
v_gene: TRBV18
CDR3aa: CASSKYGTSADNEQFF
CDR3nt: TGTGCCAGTTCAAAGTATGGGACTAGCGCAGACAATGAGCAGTTCTTC

j_gene: TRBJ1-6
d_gene: NA
abundance: NA
v_gene: TRBV7-9
CDR3aa: CASSLGLGSMDNSPLHF
CDR3nt: TGTGCCAGCAGCTTAGGTCTGGGCTCGATGGATAATTCACCCCTCCACTTT

j_gene: TRBJ2-7
d_gene: TRBD1
abundance: NA
v_gene: TRBV28
CDR3aa: CASSPGQGTGEQYF
CDR3nt: TGTGCCAGCAGTCCGGGACAGGGGACGGGCGAGCAGTACTTC

j_gene: TRBJ2-7
d_gene: TRBD2
abundance: NA
v_gene: TRBV6-5
CDR3aa: CASSSLTSGIDEQYF
CDR3nt: TGTGCCAGCAGTTCCCTGACTAGCGGGATAGACGAGCAGTACTTC

j_gene: TRBJ2-1
d_gene: TRBD1
abundance: NA
v_gene: TRBV28
CDR3aa: CASRGQGYNEQFF
CDR3nt: TGTGCCAGCAGGGGACAGGGCTACAATGAGCAGTTCTTC

j_gene: TRBJ1-1
d_gene: NA
abundance: NA
v_gene: TRBV13
CDR3aa: CASSPEGTETNTEAFF
CDR3nt: TGTGCCAGCAGCCCAGAGGGAACCGAAACGAACACTGAAGCTTTCTTT

j_gene: TRBJ2-1
d_gene: NA
abundance: NA
v_gene: TRBV6-1
CDR3aa: CASSGLWDSEYNEQFF
CDR3nt: TGTGCCAGCAGTGGCCTTTGGGATAGCGAATACAATGAGCAGTTCTTC

j_gene: TRBJ2-7
d_gene: NA
abundance: NA
v_gene: TRBV5-1
CDR3aa: CASSSGTYEQYF
CDR3nt: TGCGCCAGCAGCTCCGGGACTTACGAGCAGTACTTC

j_gene: TRBJ2-3
d_gene: TRBD2
abundance: NA
v_gene: TRBV7-3
CDR3aa: CASSLGGSRADTQYF
CDR3nt: TGTGCCAGCAGCTTAGGCGGGAGCCGTGCAGATACGCAGTATTTT

j_gene: TRBJ2-7
d_gene: TRBD2
abundance: NA
v_gene: TRBV7-2
CDR3aa: CASSLERGAGYEQYF
CDR3nt: TGTGCCAGCAGCTTAGAGCGGGGGGCAGGCTACGAGCAGTACTTC

j_gene: TRBJ2-7
d_gene: TRBD2
abundance: NA
v_gene: TRBV2
CDR3aa: CASSVLAGLYEQYF
CDR3nt: TGTGCCAGCAGTGTCCTAGCGGGGTTATACGAGCAGTACTTC

j_gene: TRBJ2-5
d_gene: NA
abundance: NA
v_gene: TRBV5-1
CDR3aa: CASSGLGGQETQYF
CDR3nt: TGCGCCAGCAGCGGTTTGGGGGGCCAAGAGACCCAGTACTTC

j_gene: TRBJ1-2
d_gene: NA
abundance: NA
v_gene: TRBV4-2
CDR3aa: CASSQGPGVRSNYGYTF
CDR3nt: TGTGCCAGCAGCCAAGGTCCCGGTGTCCGGTCTAACTATGGCTACACCTTC

j_gene: TRBJ2-5
d_gene: TRBD2
abundance: NA
v_gene: TRBV6-1
CDR3aa: CASSEALGLAGETQYF
CDR3nt: TGTGCCAGCAGTGAAGCGCTAGGTCTAGCGGGAGAGACCCAGTACTTC

j_gene: TRBJ1-2
d_gene: NA
abundance: NA
v_gene: TRBV21-1
CDR3aa: CASSSLSRTGGVGGYTF
CDR3nt: TGTGCCAGCAGCAGCTTATCGCGGACAGGGGGTGTGGGTGGCTACACCTTC

j_gene: TRBJ2-2
d_gene: TRBD1
abundance: NA
v_gene: TRBV5-8
CDR3aa: CASSSTGGPHTGELFF
CDR3nt: TGTGCCAGCAGCTCGACAGGGGGCCCGCACACCGGGGAGCTGTTTTTT

j_gene: TRBJ2-7
d_gene: NA
abundance: once
v_gene: TRBV2
CDR3aa: CASLKAQGTYEQYF
CDR3nt: TGTGCCAGCCTAAAGGCTCAGGGCACCTACGAGCAGTACTTC

j_gene: TRBJ2-1
d_gene: TRBD2
abundance: NA
v_gene: TRBV2
CDR3aa: CASSDQVAGASSYNEQFF
CDR3nt: TGTGCCAGCAGTGATCAGGTAGCGGGGGCTAGCTCCTACAATGAGCAGTTCTTC

j_gene: TRBJ2-7
d_gene: TRBD1
abundance: NA
v_gene: TRBV29-1
CDR3aa: CSVGDSYEQYF
CDR3nt: TGCAGCGTTGGGGACAGCTACGAGCAGTACTTC